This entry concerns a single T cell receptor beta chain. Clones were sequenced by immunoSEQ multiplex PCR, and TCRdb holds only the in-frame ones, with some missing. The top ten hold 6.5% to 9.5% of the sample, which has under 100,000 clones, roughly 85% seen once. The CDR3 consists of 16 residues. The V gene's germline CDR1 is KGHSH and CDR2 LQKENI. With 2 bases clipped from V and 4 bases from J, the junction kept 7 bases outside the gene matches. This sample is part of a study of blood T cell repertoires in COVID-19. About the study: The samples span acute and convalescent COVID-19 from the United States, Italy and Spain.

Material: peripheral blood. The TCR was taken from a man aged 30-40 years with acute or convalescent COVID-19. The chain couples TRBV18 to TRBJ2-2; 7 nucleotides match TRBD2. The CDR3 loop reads CASSPTAGVSTGELFF. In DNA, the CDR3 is TGTGCCAGCTCACCAACGGCGGGAGTTAGCACCGGGGAGCTGTTTTTT.